The clone carrying this T cell receptor (beta chain) was picked up a small number of times. Its specificity is not known. Alongside a J-beta primer mix, a sample-barcoded 5' primer served in a second PCR lasting about 7 to 11 cycles. TCRdb reanalysed the 5' RACE reads using MiXCR and keeps one entry per CDR3 protein. The sample lists approximately 960,000 distinct CDR3 sequences; 25% to 35% were seen once. Germline CDR1 MGHRA, CDR2 YSYEKL. This CDR3 has 17 residues. V dropped 3 bases and J dropped 8; count of bases not matched to a gene: 11. This sample was included in a study of blood T cells in healthy people across ages. Study observations and caveats: Donor CMV infection status was unknown, possibly confounding age-related changes in expanded clonotypes.

The same sample was also studied in work on T cells of mothers and their children.

The sequenced sample was blood. The receptor's source is a woman aged 40-49 years in good health. This chain connects TRBV4-1 to TRBJ1-6, with 9 bases identical to TRBD1. The chain's CDR3 is CASSQEATGQGYSPLHF. In DNA form, the CDR3 reads TGCGCCAGCAGCCAGGAAGCCACGGGACAGGGATATTCACCCCTCCACTTT.